This TCR beta chain was recovered during a study of cytotoxic CD8 clonotypes in ibrutinib-treated CLL. Germline loops: CDR1 SGHRS, CDR2 YFSETQ. This CDR3 has 16 amino acids. Trimming took off 5 bases at V and 0 bases at J, with 16 bases between the two ends. This table comes from immunoSEQ multiplex PCR, and its TCRdb copy is limited to in-frame clones, with some not included. The sample shows 150,000 to 200,000 clones, about 88% of them seen only once. The chain employs TRBV5-1 and TRBJ2-3; D is possibly TRBD2 (6 bases). The starting material was PBMCs, obtained at disease progression, from a patient treated with ibrutinib. The sequence was obtained from a human donor with chronic lymphocytic leukemia. The CDR3 is CASSPGTPASTDTQYF. The CDR3 DNA reads as TGCGCCAGCAGTCCCGGGACTCCTGCTAGCACAGATACGCAGTATTTT.